Each of the 17 T cell receptor beta chains below was sequenced from the same sample in a study of CD8+CD57+ T cells in acquired aplastic anemia. The template used for profiling TCR beta VDJ and CDR3 was genomic DNA. In TCRdb, the reads were re-called with MiXCR into one record per CDR3 protein. The table has fewer than 300,000 distinct CDR3 sequences, roughly 82% seen once. CD8+CD57+ cell expansion, shown by flow cytometry, had occurred in the patients selected for sequencing. Material: sorted CD4+, CD8+, or CD8+CD57+ T cells (not recorded which) from PBMCs. These receptors originate from a human donor with aplastic anemia.

V and J are TRBV11-3 and TRBJ1-5, with 7 bases fitting TRBD1. Germline lookup yields CDR1 SGHNT and CDR2 YENEEA. After removal of 8 bases from V and 4 bases from J, the junction contained 11 bases not matched to a gene. The CDR3 has 15 amino acids. CDR3 region: CASSGQAYANQPQHF. DNA of the CDR3: TGTGCCAGCTCCGGACAGGCCTACGCAAATCAGCCCCAGCATTTT.

In regard to this clonotype: The junction shows a germline mismatch at one end, possibly a read error. This chain links TRBV7-2 with TRBJ2-5, with TRBD1 as a possible D gene (5 bases). The CDR3 consists of 14 residues. The V gene's germline CDR1 is SGHTA and CDR2 FQGNSA. The CDR3 region is CASSFNRHNEQFFF. The CDR3 DNA sequence: TGTGCCAGCAGCTTTAACAGGCACAATGAGCAGTTCTTCTTC.

This clonotype was detected ten times or more. Written as DNA, the CDR3 is TGTGCCAGCAGAGACAGGAAAGAGACCCAGTACTTC. It specifies CASRDRKETQYF. V is TRBV3-1 and J is TRBJ2-5; D is perhaps TRBD1 (6 bases). The CDR3 loop spans 12 amino acids. Germline V gives CDR1 LGHDT, CDR2 YNNKEL (reference sequence). V lost 6 bases and J lost 3, with 8 bases in between.

This chain's CDR3 is CASSLRPGATYGYTF. The CDR3 coding sequence is TGCGCCAGCAGCTTGAGGCCGGGAGCTACCTATGGCTACACCTTC. The V gene is TRBV5-1, the J gene TRBJ1-2, with D uncertain. CDR3 size: 15 residues. Germline loops: CDR1 SGHRS, CDR2 YFSETQ. Trimming left V 1 base short and J 4 bases short, with 14 bases between. The whole variable domain, remainder taken from reference TRBV5-1 and TRBJ1-2, is KAGVTQTPRYLIKTRGQQVTLSCSPISGHRSVSWYQQTPGQGLQFLFEYFSETQRNKGNFPGRFSGRQFSNSRSEMNVSTLELGDSALYLCASSLRPGATYGYTFGSGTRLTVV.

The rearrangement joins TRBV19 to TRBJ1-2; 9 nucleotides match TRBD1. Germline V gives CDR1 LNHDA, CDR2 SQIVND (reference sequence). CDR3 length: 14 residues. Here the CDR3 DNA reads TGTGCGACAGTCCGGGACAGGGCCAACTATGGCTACACCTTC. This sequence encodes CATVRDRANYGYTF. Combining the CDR3 with reference TRBV19 and TRBJ1-2 gives the whole variable domain DGGITQSPKYLFRKEGQNVTLSCEQNLNHDAMYWYRQDPGQGLRLIYYSQIVNDFQKGDIAEGYSVSREKKESFPLTVTSAQKNPTAFYLCATVRDRANYGYTFGSGTRLTVV.

The rearrangement joins TRBV2 to TRBJ2-1, with a tentative D call TRBD2 (6 bases). CDR3 size: 14 residues. V dropped 5 bases and J dropped 11 bases, with 19 bases sitting between them. Germline CDR1 is SNHLY and CDR2 is FYNNEI. The CDR3 nucleotides are TGTGCCAGCAGTCATGGGGGGATCCATGAGCAGCAGTTCTTC. Protein: CASSHGGIHEQQFF.

In regard to this clonotype: Germline is not matched at one junction end, which may reflect a read error. V gene TRBV9 combines with J gene TRBJ2-3, with D perhaps TRBD2 (5 bases). This CDR3 is 14 amino acids long. The germline CDR1 and CDR2 sequences are SGDLS and YYNGEE. In DNA form, the CDR3 reads TGTGCCAGCGGAGGAGCTGGGAACATTCATAACTTCGATTTT. Protein sequence: CASGGAGNIHNFDF.

This clonotype has more than one count but fewer than ten. The rearrangement joins TRBV2 to TRBJ2-7; no reliable D call. The CDR3 consists of 14 residues. The V and J ends lost 6 bases and 0 bases respectively, with 12 bases between them. From germline, CDR1 is SNHLY and CDR2 FYNNEI. The CDR3 spells CASSDETGSYEQYF. The CDR3 DNA reads TGTGCCAGCAGCGACGAGACTGGCTCCTACGAGCAGTACTTC.

Comments on this clonotype: One end of the junction does not line up with germline, which may come from a read error. J is TRBJ1-2 and V is TRBV2, with 7 nucleotides matching TRBD1. Germline V gene lookup returns CDR1 SNHLY and CDR2 FYNNEI. The CDR3 sequence is 13 residues long. The CDR3 spells CASSQGDRRSYTF. The CDR3 coding sequence is TGTGCCAGCAGCCAAGGGGACAGAAGGAGCTACACCTTT. The variable domain in full, with the rest retrieved from reference TRBV2 and TRBJ1-2, is EPEVTQTPSHQVTQMGQEVILRCVPISNHLYFYWYRQILGQKVEFLVSFYNNEISEKSEIFDDQFSVERPDGSNFTLKIRSTKLEDSAMYFCASSQGDRRSYTFGSGTRLTVV.

CDR3 sequence reads: CASKQGDLNNQPQHF. The CDR3 nucleotides are TGTGCCAGCAAGCAGGGGGACCTTAACAATCAGCCCCAGCATTTT. The chain employs TRBV6-1 and TRBJ1-5; TRBD1 aligns across 7 bases. The CDR3 totals 15 residues. CDR1 and CDR2 (germline): MNHNS, SASEGT. J lost 3 bases, V lost 7 bases, and 9 bases had no gene match.

This clonotype was seen a few times. The chain uses TRBV27 and TRBJ1-4; weak D call: TRBD1 (6 bases). V was trimmed by 5 bases and J by 1 base, leaving 14 bases between them. Germline V CDR1 and CDR2: MNHEY, SMNVEV (reference sequence). This CDR3 has 16 amino acids. CDR3 DNA sequence: TGTGCCAGCAGTCTCCACAGGGCCAGAACTAATGAAAAACTGTTTTTT. It specifies CASSLHRARTNEKLFF.

Notes on this clonotype: It is unclear where the CDR3 begins or ends on the DNA, so no DNA is shown, and the CDR3 is as TCRdb lists it. The V call is TRBV7-9, the J call TRBJ2-5; TRBD1 is taken as the D call from the table, unchecked against the DNA. Counting both end residues, the CDR3 totals 15 amino acids. The germline CDR1 and CDR2 sequences are SEHNR and FQNEAQ (reference sequence). CDR3 residues: CAGQGTRATQYFGYF.

V usage is TRBV5-1 and J usage is TRBJ2-7; D uncertain. This CDR3 contains 14 residues. The germline V gene has CDR1 SGHRS and CDR2 YFSETQ. The V and J ends lost 6 bases and 6 bases respectively, with 19 bases between them. CDR3 sequence reads: CASMKRADDCEQYF. The DNA for the CDR3 is TGCGCCAGCATGAAAAGGGCGGATGACTGCGAGCAGTACTTC.

Turning to this clonotype: At one of its ends the junction is not consistent with the germline gene, which may arise from a read error. The chain carries TRBV7-9 and TRBJ1-2, with TRBD1 matching 7 bases. Germline CDR1 reads SEHNR; CDR2 reads FQNEAQ (reference sequence). The CDR3 contains 14 residues. CDR3 DNA sequence: TGTGCCAGCAGCTTAAGACAGGGTTATCTCGGCAACCACTTC. Amino acid sequence: CASSLRQGYLGNHF.

In the case of this clonotype: One end of the junction fails to match germline, which may point to a read error. The gene calls are TRBV7-8 and TRBJ2-3; D remains unclear. The germline V gene encodes CDR1 SGHVS and CDR2 FQNEAQ. The CDR3 is made up of 11 amino acids. This CDR3 is CASSSSPDETF. The CDR3 bases are TGTGCCAGCAGCTCCTCTCCAGACGAGACATTC. The full variable domain, its missing parts supplied by reference TRBV7-8 and TRBJ2-3, is GAGVSQSPRYKVAKRGQDVALRCDPISGHVSLFWYQQALGQGPEFLTYFQNEAQLDKSGLPSDRFFAERPEGSVSTLKIQRTQQEDSAVYLCASSSSPDETFGPGTRLTVL.

Details on this clonotype: Since no conserved phenylalanine or tryptophan closes the CDR3, a read error is the likely cause. No DNA is shown, since the ends of the CDR3 on it are uncertain; the CDR3 is the one TCRdb lists. This chain uses TRBV7-2 with TRBJ2-1; the table's D call TRBD2 went unverified against the DNA. Germline-derived CDR1 and CDR2 are SGHTA and FQGNSA. The CDR3 is 13 residues long, counting both termini. CDR3 sequence: CASSLTGGTDTLY.

The chain couples TRBV5-1 to TRBJ2-3, with D perhaps TRBD2 (5 bases). The CDR3 length is 14 residues. Germline CDR1 reads SGHRS; CDR2 reads YFSETQ. V gave up 4 bases and J gave up 8 bases, with 17 bases separating them. The CDR3 sequence is CASSDYSGHTTQYF. CDR3 sequence (DNA): TGCGCCAGCAGCGATTACAGCGGCCACACTACGCAGTATTTT.